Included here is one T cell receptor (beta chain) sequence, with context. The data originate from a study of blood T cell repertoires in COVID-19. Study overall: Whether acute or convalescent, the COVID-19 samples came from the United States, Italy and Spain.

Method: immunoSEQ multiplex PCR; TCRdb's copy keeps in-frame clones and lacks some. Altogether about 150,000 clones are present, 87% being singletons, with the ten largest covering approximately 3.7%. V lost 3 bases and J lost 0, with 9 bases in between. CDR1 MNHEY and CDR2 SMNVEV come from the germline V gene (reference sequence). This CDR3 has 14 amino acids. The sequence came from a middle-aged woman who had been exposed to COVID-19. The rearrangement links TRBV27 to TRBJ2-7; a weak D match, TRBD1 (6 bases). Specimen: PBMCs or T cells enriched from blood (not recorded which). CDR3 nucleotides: TGTGCCAGCAGTTTGGAGACAGGCTCCTACGAGCAGTACTTC. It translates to CASSLETGSYEQYF.